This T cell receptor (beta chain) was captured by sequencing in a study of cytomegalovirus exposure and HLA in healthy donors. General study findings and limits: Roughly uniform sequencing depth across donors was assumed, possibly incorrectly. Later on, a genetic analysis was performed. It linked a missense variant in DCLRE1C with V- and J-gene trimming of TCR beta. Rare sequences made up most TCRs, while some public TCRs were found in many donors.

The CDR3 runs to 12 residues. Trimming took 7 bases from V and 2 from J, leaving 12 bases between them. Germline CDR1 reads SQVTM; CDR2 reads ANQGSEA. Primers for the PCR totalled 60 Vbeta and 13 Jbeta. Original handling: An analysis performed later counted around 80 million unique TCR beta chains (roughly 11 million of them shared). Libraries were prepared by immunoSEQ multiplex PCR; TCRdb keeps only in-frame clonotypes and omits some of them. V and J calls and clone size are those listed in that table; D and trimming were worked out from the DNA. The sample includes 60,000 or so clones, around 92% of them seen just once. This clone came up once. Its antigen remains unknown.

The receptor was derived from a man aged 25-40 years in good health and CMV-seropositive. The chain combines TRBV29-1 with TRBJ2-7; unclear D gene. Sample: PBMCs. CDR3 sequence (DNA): TGCAGCGCCCAACTTACCACCTACGAGCAGTACTTC. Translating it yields CSAQLTTYEQYF.